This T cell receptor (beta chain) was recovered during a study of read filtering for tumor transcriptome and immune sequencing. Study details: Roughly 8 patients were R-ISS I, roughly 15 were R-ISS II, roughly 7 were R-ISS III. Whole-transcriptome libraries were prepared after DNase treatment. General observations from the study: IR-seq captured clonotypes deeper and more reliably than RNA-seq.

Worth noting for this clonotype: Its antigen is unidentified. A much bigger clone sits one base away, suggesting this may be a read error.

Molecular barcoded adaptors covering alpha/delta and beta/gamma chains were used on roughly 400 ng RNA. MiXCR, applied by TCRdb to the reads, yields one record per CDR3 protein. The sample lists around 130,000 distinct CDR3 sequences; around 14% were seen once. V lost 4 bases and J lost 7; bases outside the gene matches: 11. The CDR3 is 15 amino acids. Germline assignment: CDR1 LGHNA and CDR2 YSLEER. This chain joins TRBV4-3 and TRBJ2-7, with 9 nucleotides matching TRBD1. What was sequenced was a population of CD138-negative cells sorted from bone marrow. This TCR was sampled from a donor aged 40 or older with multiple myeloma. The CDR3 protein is CASSPSGTGLREQYF. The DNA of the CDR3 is TGCGCCAGCAGCCCTTCCGGGACAGGGCTCAGGGAGCAGTACTTC.